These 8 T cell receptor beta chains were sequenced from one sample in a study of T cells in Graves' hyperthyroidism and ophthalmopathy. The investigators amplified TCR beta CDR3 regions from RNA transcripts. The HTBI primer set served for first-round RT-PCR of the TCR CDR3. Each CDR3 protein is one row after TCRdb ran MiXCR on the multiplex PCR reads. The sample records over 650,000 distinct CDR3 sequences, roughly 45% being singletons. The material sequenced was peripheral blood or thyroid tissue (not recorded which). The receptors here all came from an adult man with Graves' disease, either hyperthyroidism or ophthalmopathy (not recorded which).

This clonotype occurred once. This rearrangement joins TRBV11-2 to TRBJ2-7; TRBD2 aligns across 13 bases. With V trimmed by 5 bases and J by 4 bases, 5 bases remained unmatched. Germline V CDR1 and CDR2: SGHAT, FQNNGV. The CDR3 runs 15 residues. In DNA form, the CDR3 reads TGTGCCAGCAGCCAGGGACTAGCGGGAAAGTACGAGCAGTACTTC. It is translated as CASSQGLAGKYEQYF.

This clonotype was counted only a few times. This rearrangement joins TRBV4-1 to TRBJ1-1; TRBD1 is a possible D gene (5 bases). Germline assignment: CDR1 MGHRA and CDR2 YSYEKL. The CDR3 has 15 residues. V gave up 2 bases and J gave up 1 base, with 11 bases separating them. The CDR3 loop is CASSQSGTRNTEAFF. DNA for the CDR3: TGCGCCAGCAGCCAATCAGGGACGAGGAACACTGAAGCTTTCTTT.

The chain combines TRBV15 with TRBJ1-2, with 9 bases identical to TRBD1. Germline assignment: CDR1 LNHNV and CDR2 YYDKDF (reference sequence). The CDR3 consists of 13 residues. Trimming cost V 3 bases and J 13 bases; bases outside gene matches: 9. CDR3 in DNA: TGTGCCACCAGCAGCCTCGGGACAGGGCGCCTCACCTTC. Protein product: CATSSLGTGRLTF.

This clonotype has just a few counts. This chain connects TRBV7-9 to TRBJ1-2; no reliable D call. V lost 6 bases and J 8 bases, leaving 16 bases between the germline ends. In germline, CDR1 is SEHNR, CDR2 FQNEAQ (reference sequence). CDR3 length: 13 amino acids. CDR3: CASSYVLSEGYTF. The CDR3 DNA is TGTGCCAGCAGTTACGTCCTTTCAGAGGGCTACACCTTC.

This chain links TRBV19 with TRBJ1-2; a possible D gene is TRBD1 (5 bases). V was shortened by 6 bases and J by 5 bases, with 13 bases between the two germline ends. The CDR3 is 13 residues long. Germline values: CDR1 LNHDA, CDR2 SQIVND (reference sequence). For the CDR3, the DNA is TGTGCCAGTAGCCGGACAATAGAGTATGGCTACACCTTC. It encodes CASSRTIEYGYTF.

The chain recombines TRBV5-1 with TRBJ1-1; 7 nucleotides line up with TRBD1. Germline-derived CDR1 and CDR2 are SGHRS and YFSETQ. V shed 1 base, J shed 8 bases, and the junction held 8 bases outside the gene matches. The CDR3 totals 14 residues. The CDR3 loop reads CASSLTLAGQEAFF. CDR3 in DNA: TGCGCCAGCAGCTTGACCCTAGCGGGACAGGAAGCTTTCTTT.

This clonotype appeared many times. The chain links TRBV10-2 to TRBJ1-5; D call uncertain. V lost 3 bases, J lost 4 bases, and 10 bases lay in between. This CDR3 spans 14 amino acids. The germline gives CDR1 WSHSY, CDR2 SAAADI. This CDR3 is CASSESGMNQPQHF. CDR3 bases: TGCGCCAGCAGTGAAAGTGGCATGAATCAGCCCCAGCATTTT.

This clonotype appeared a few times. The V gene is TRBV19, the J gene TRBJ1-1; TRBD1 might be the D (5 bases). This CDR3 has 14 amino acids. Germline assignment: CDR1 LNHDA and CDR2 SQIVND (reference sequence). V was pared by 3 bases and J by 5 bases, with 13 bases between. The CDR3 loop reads CASSIVGGRTEAFF. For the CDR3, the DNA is TGTGCCAGTAGTATCGTCGGGGGTCGGACTGAAGCTTTCTTT.